The T cell receptor beta chain described here comes from a study of blood T cell repertoires in COVID-19. Libraries were prepared by immunoSEQ multiplex PCR; TCRdb keeps only in-frame clonotypes and omits some of them. The sample carries fewer than 250,000 clones, about four fifths recorded once. Germline assignment: CDR1 SGHTA and CDR2 FQGNSA. This CDR3 comprises 14 residues. Trimming cost V 5 bases and J 5 bases, with 15 bases left between them. The rearrangement links TRBV7-2 to TRBJ1-1; maybe TRBD1 (5 bases). This clonotype was sampled from a woman aged 50 to 60 who had been exposed to COVID-19. The sequencing input was PBMCs or T cells enriched from blood (not recorded which). The CDR3 region has the DNA TGTGCCAGCAGCACCGGGACTCCTGGAACTGAAGCTTTCTTT. Protein: CASSTGTPGTEAFF.